This TCR beta chain was documented in a study of beta chain features in type 1 diabetes. Study information: Examined across all samples were roughly 100 million sorted cells.

This CDR3 has 15 residues. Germline V lookup: CDR1 LNHDA, CDR2 SQIVND (reference sequence). V was clipped by 5 bases and J by 1 base, with 13 bases between them. Turning to this clone: Its antigen remains unknown.

What was sequenced were expressed TCRB transcripts, since all of the isolated RNA had been reverse transcribed. Sequenced by immunoSEQ multiplex PCR; TCRdb stores in-frame clones only, minus some. This table holds over 350,000 clones, over 12% found once. The study's findings and limits: Among all four CD4+ subsets, Type 1 diabetes patients had TCRB CDR3s that were moderately but significantly shorter. It was among patients, rather than healthy donors, that naive, central memory and Treg TCRB repertoires appeared more similar. Lower insertion and higher deletion counts appeared at VDJ junctions in type 1 diabetes patients.

J is TRBJ2-3 and V is TRBV19, with a possible D match to TRBD1 (5 bases). Source material: naive CD4+ T cells from blood. The sequence derives from a woman under 30 in good health. The CDR3 sequence is CASSVTAFGTDTQYF. The CDR3 DNA reads as TGTGCCAGTAGTGTGACAGCTTTCGGCACAGATACGCAGTATTTT.